This T cell receptor beta chain was sequenced in a study of T-cell reconstitution after alpha-beta-depleted transplantation in children. The authors prepared the TCRbeta library with unique molecular identifiers. TCRdb re-called the PCR reads with MiXCR, one entry per CDR3 protein. The table has 700,000 to 950,000 distinct CDR3 sequences, roughly 15% seen once. Study-level results: Several hundred expanded graft clones reportedly supplied alpha-beta T cells about two months after transplant. At the one-year point after transplant, T-cell counts and TCRbeta diversity were found to come mostly from T cells that had been newly produced. Some patients' high day-60 TCRbeta diversity was traced to surviving recipient T cells and thymic progenitors.

This clonotype appeared a few times. Its target is not known. Here the sequenced sample was PBMCs, mostly from graft donor cells, taken 360 days after TCRalphabeta/CD19-depleted stem cell transplant. This clonotype was sampled from a male patient between 10 and 17 years old who had a stem cell transplant for acute lymphoblastic leukemia, so the T cells may come from the graft donor.

CDR3 loop: CASSFAGGALFLNEKLFF. CDR3 DNA: TGTGCCAGCAGTTTTGCAGGGGGCGCCCTATTCCTTAATGAAAAACTGTTTTTT. This rearrangement joins TRBV12-3 or TRBV12-4 to TRBJ1-4, with TRBD1 matching over 8 bases. The CDR3 has 18 residues. Trimming cost V 3 bases and J 4 bases; bases outside gene matches: 13.